The source of this T cell receptor (beta chain) is a study of Ad26.COV2.S vaccination and SARS-CoV-2 variants. Study in general: Doses of Ad26.COV2.S were injected into muscle once or twice, 56 days apart.

Produced via immunoSEQ multiplex PCR; TCRdb's table is partial and in-frame only. Found here are 400,000 or so clones, 80% to 90% of them singletons; the top ten hold 3.5%. Documented treatment: around 19 received Ad26.COV2.S at low or high dose, single or two shots; five or six received placebo; per-sample allocation not given. Following the first vaccine or placebo injection, samples were taken on day 63. V shed 6 bases and J 1 base; nucleotides not matched to a gene: 3. The CDR3 runs 14 residues. The V gene's germline CDR1 is LNHDA and CDR2 SQIVND (reference sequence). Specimen: peripheral blood, collected in a trial of Ad26.COV2.S vaccine versus placebo. This clonotype was sampled from a person aged 18-65 years who received the Ad26.COV2.S COVID-19 vaccine or a placebo. The J gene is TRBJ2-3, the V gene TRBV19, with TRBD1 identical over 8 bases. CDR3 residues: CASRSTGGTDTQYF. The CDR3 nucleotides are TGTGCCAGTAGATCGACAGGGGGCACAGATACGCAGTATTTT. Supplemented by reference TRBV19 and TRBJ2-3, the full variable domain reads DGGITQSPKYLFRKEGQNVTLSCEQNLNHDAMYWYRQDPGQGLRLIYYSQIVNDFQKGDIAEGYSVSREKKESFPLTVTSAQKNPTAFYLCASRSTGGTDTQYFGPGTRLTVL.